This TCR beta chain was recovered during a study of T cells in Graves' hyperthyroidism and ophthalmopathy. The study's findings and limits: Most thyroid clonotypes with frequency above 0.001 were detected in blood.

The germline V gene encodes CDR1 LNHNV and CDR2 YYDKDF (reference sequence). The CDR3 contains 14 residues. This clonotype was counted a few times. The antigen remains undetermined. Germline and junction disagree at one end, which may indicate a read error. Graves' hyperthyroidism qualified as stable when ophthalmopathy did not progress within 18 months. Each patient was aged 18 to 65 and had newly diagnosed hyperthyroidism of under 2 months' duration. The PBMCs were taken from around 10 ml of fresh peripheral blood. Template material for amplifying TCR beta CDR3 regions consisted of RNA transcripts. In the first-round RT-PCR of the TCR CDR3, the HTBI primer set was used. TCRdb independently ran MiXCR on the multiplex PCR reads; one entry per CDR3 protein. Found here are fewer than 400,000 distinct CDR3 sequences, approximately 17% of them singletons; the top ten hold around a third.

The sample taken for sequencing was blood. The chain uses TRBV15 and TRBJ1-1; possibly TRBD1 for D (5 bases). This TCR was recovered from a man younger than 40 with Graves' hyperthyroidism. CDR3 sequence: CATSRKGSRTEAFF. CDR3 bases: TGTGCTACCAGCAGAAAGGGGAGCAGGACTGAAGCTTTCTTT.